Detailed here is one TCR beta chain. This table comes from immunoSEQ multiplex PCR, and its TCRdb copy is limited to in-frame clones, with some not included. Here the sample spans fewer than 200,000 clones, around 80% being singletons. This specimen belongs to a study of blood T cell repertoires in COVID-19. Germline CDR1 and CDR2: DFQATT and SNEGSKA (reference sequence). This CDR3 spans 11 amino acids. Deletions cut 4 bases from V and 8 bases from J, with 8 bases between. The receptor was isolated from a woman between 45 and 60 years old who had recovered from COVID-19. The material sequenced was PBMCs or T cells enriched from blood (not recorded which). The rearrangement joins TRBV20-1 to TRBJ2-2; D is unclear. CDR3 bases: TGCAGTGCTATACAAAGAGGGGAGCTGTTTTTT. Protein: CSAIQRGELFF.